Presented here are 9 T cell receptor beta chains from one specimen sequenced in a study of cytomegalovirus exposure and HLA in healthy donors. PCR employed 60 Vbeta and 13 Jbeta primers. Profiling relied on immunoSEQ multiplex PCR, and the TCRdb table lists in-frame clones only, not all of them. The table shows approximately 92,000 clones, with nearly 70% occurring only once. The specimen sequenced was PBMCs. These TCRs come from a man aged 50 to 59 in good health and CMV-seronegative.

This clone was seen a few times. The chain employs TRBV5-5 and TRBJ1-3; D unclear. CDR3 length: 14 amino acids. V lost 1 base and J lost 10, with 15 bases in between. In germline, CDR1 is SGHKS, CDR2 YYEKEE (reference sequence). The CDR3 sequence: CASSLFSGQWTIYF. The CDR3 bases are TGTGCCAGCAGCTTGTTTAGCGGCCAGTGGACCATATATTTT. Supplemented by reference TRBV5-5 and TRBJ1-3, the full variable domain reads DAGVTQSPTHLIKTRGQQVTLRCSPISGHKSVSWYQQVLGQGPQFIFQYYEKEERGRGNFPDRFSARQFPNYSSELNVNALLLGDSALYLCASSLFSGQWTIYFGEGSWLTVV.

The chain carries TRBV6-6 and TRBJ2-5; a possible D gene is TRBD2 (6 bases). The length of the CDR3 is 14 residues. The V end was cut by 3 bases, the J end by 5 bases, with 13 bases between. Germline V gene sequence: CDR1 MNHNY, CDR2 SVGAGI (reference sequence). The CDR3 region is CASSYGGRGETQYF. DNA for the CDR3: TGTGCCAGCAGTTATGGGGGGAGAGGGGAGACCCAGTACTTC.

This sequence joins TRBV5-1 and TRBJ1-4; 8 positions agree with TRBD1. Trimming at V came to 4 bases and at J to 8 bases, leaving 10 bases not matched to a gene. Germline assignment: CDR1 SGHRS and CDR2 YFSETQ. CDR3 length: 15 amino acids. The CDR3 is CASSTGQGGLEKLFF. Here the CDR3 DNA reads TGCGCCAGCAGCACTGGACAGGGAGGTCTAGAAAAACTGTTTTTT.

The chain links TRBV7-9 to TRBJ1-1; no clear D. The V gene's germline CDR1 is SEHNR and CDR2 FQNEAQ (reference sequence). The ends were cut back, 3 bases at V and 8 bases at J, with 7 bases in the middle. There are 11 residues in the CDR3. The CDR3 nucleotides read TGTGCCAGCAGCTTTTCCCCGGAAGCTTTCTTT. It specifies CASSFSPEAFF.

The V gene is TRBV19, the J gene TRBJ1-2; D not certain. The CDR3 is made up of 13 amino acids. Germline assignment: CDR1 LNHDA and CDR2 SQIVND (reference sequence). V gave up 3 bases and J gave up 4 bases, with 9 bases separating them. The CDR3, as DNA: TGTGCCAGTAGTATTAGGAGGGCCTATGGCTACACCTTC. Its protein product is CASSIRRAYGYTF.

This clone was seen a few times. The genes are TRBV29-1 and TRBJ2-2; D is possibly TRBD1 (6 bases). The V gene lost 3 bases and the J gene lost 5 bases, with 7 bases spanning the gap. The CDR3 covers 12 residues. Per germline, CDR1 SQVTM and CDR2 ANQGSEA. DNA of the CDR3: TGCAGCGTTGACAGGGGAACCGGGGAGCTGTTTTTT. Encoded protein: CSVDRGTGELFF.

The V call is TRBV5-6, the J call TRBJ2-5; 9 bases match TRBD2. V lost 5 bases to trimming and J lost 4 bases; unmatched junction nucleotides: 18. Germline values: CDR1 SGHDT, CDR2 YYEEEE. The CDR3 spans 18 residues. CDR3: CASREGVGGGRARETQYF. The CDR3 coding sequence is TGTGCCAGCAGGGAAGGGGTAGGCGGCGGGAGGGCCCGAGAGACCCAGTACTTC.

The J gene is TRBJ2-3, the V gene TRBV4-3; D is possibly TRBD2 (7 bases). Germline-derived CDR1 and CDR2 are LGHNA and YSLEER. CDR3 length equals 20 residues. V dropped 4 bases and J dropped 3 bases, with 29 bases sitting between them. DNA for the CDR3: TGCGCCAGCAGCCCGGTACGGTGGGTGGTTGGGGGGGCAAAGACAGATACGCAGTATTTT. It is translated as CASSPVRWVVGGAKTDTQYF.

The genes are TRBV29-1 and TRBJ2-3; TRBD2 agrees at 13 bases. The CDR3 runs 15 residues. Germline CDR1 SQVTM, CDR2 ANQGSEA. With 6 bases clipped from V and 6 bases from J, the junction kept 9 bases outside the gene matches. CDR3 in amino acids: CSVLRLAGGEDTQYF. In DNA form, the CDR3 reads TGCAGCGTCCTACGACTAGCGGGAGGCGAGGATACGCAGTATTTT.